A single sample is the source of the 17 T cell receptor beta chains below, sequenced in a study of response to subunit inactivated influenza vaccine. TCRdb reanalysed the RT-PCR reads using MiXCR and keeps one entry per CDR3 protein. Of about 780,000 distinct CDR3 sequences in the sample, under 20% are singletons; the top ten hold approximately 10%. Specimen: PBMCs from blood, collected 5 days after vaccination. The origin of the receptors is a man in his fifties or sixties who received an inactivated influenza vaccine.

This clonotype showed up just a few times. V and J are TRBV7-2 and TRBJ2-5; 7 nucleotides line up with TRBD2. This CDR3 is built from 16 residues. Germline CDR1 is SGHTA and CDR2 is FQGNSA. V was pared by 1 base and J by 1 base, with 6 bases of the junction left unmatched. The CDR3 here is CASSLVGGSGQETQYF. In nucleotides, the CDR3 is TGTGCCAGCAGCTTAGTCGGCGGGAGTGGCCAAGAGACCCAGTACTTC.

This clonotype was detected a few times. This chain links TRBV13 with TRBJ1-1; 10 bases match TRBD1. From germline, CDR1 is PRHDT and CDR2 FYEKMQ (reference sequence). The V and J ends lost 8 bases and 7 bases, in that order; junction bases with no gene match: 10. The CDR3 runs to 14 residues. In nucleotides, the CDR3 is TGTGCCAGCCACCTAGGGACAGGGGAAGGTGAAGCTTTCTTT. Translated, it gives CASHLGTGEGEAFF.

The chain recombines TRBV20-1 with TRBJ2-1; 7 nucleotides line up with TRBD2. The CDR3 has 16 amino acids. Germline CDR1 is DFQATT and CDR2 is SNEGSKA (reference sequence). Trimming at V came to 4 bases and at J to 1 base, leaving 10 bases not matched to a gene. The CDR3 loop reads CSATNAGEGSYNEQFF. The CDR3 bases are TGCAGTGCTACCAACGCGGGAGAAGGGTCCTACAATGAGCAGTTCTTC.

V usage is TRBV5-6 and J usage is TRBJ1-2; weak D call: TRBD1 (6 bases). The germline CDR1 and CDR2 sequences are SGHDT and YYEEEE. The V end lost 1 base, the J end lost 4 bases, and 14 bases lay between the germline ends. The length of the CDR3 is 15 residues. The CDR3 DNA follows: TGTGCCAGCAGCTTGAGGTACAGGGAGAGCTATGGCTACACCTTC. Translated: CASSLRYRESYGYTF.

The rearrangement joins TRBV6-5 to TRBJ2-3; 10 bases match TRBD1. CDR3 length: 15 amino acids. The V segment lost 2 bases and the J segment 6 bases; nucleotides outside the gene matches: 5. Germline values: CDR1 MNHEY, CDR2 SVGAGI. CDR3 bases: TGTGCCAGCAGTTACGCCGGGACAGGGGTGGATACGCAGTATTTT. Its protein is CASSYAGTGVDTQYF.

The chain carries TRBV20-1 and TRBJ2-5; 9 bases match TRBD2. The trim removed 6 bases at V and 2 bases at J, leaving 13 bases unmatched. Germline CDR1 reads DFQATT; CDR2 reads SNEGSKA (reference sequence). The length of the CDR3 is 16 residues. In nucleotides, the CDR3 is TGCAGTGCCTCCGCCTATCCTCTAGCGGGACAAGAGACCCAGTACTTC. This translates into CSASAYPLAGQETQYF.

The chain employs TRBV7-2 and TRBJ2-1; 9 positions agree with TRBD2. This CDR3 comprises 14 residues. Germline loops: CDR1 SGHTA, CDR2 FQGNSA. The ends lost 8 bases at V and 4 bases at J; junction bases unmatched: 6. For the CDR3, the DNA is TGTGCCAGCGGGGGGCGGGAGGGTTACAATGAGCAGTTCTTC. Translation gives CASGGREGYNEQFF. Together with reference TRBV7-2 and TRBJ2-1, the CDR3 gives the full variable domain: GAGVSQSPSNKVTEKGKDVELRCDPISGHTALYWYRQSLGQGLEFLIYFQGNSAPDKSGLPSDRFSAERTGGSVSTLTIQRTQQEDSAVYLCASGGREGYNEQFFGPGTRLTVL.

The V and J genes are TRBV19 and TRBJ2-1, with 14 bases aligning to TRBD2. The CDR3 is 19 amino acids. Germline assignment: CDR1 LNHDA and CDR2 SQIVND (reference sequence). J was trimmed by 8 bases and V by 8 bases; bases with no gene match: 20. The DNA of the CDR3 is TGTGCCAGTCGGGGGTTTGGGACTAGCGGGAGTTGGTCTTGGGATGAGCAGTTCTTC. Its translation: CASRGFGTSGSWSWDEQFF.

This clonotype appeared a few times. This chain joins TRBV7-2 and TRBJ2-3; the match to TRBD2 covers 9 bases. The CDR3 is 17 amino acids. The J segment lost 2 bases and the V segment lost 4 bases, leaving 10 bases of the junction unmatched. Germline CDR1 and CDR2: SGHTA and FQGNSA. The CDR3, as DNA: TGTGCCAGCAGCTCAGCGGGGGGTTACTTCTACACAGATACGCAGTATTTT. Translating gives CASSSAGGYFYTDTQYF.

This chain links TRBV12-3 or TRBV12-4 with TRBJ2-7, with a possible D match to TRBD2 (5 bases). The CDR3 spans 14 residues. V was pared by 3 bases and J by 0 bases, with 9 bases between. CDR3 bases: TGTGCCAGCAGTTTGGACTGGGGCTCCTACGAGCAGTACTTC. Protein product: CASSLDWGSYEQYF.

This clonotype was seen more than once but under ten times. The chain recombines TRBV5-1 with TRBJ2-2, with D tentatively TRBD2 (6 bases). CDR3 size: 14 residues. Germline values: CDR1 SGHRS, CDR2 YFSETQ. Trimming shortened V by 2 bases and J by 6 bases, and 11 bases separated the two germline ends. CDR3 in DNA: TGCGCCAGCAGCTTCGTAGCGGAATCCGGGGAGCTGTTTTTT. Translated: CASSFVAESGELFF.

The table lists this clonotype with a few counts. CDR3 in DNA: TGTGCCAGCAGCATCGGGGCATACTACGAGCAGTACTTC. Protein: CASSIGAYYEQYF. This rearrangement joins TRBV12-3 or TRBV12-4 to TRBJ2-7; D may match TRBD1 or TRBD2 (5 bases each). The V end lost 6 bases, the J end lost 3 bases, and 12 bases lay between the germline ends. This CDR3 region has 13 residues.

The chain carries TRBV25-1 and TRBJ2-5, with 7 bases aligning to TRBD1. The V and J ends lost 3 bases and 5 bases, in that order; junction bases with no gene match: 9. The CDR3 contains 15 residues. From germline, CDR1 is MGHDK and CDR2 SYGVNS. CDR3 nucleotide sequence: TGTGCCAGCAGTGACCAAAGAGGGGGCTGGGAGACCCAGTACTTC. As protein: CASSDQRGGWETQYF. The full variable domain, its missing parts supplied by reference TRBV25-1 and TRBJ2-5, is EADIYQTPRYLVIGTGKKITLECSQTMGHDKMYWYQQDPGMELHLIHYSYGVNSTEKGDLSSESTVSRIRTEHFPLTLESARPSHTSQYLCASSDQRGGWETQYFGPGTRLLVL.

The rearrangement links TRBV6-2 or TRBV6-3 to TRBJ2-5; D is ambiguous. The V end lost 1 base, the J end lost 0 bases, and 3 bases lay between the germline ends. The CDR3 length is 13 residues. The germline gives CDR1 MNHEY, CDR2 SVGEGT. The CDR3: CASSYWDQETQYF. The CDR3 coding sequence is TGTGCCAGCAGTTACTGGGACCAAGAGACCCAGTACTTC.

The V and J genes are TRBV24-1 and TRBJ2-7; 11 positions agree with TRBD2. The CDR3 totals 16 residues. Germline CDR1 and CDR2: KGHDR and SFDVKD. Trimming took 5 bases from V and 4 from J; bases not matched to a gene: 9. As DNA, the CDR3 is TGTGCCACCAGTGGGGACCTGGGGACTAGCGGATACGAGCAGTACTTC. As protein: CATSGDLGTSGYEQYF.

This clonotype was recorded a few times. The V and J genes are TRBV10-3 and TRBJ2-7; 9 bases fit TRBD1. V lost 7 bases, J lost 3 bases, and 4 bases stayed unmatched. CDR1 is ENHRY and CDR2 is SYGVKD in the germline V gene. The CDR3 extends over 13 amino acids. Here the CDR3 reads CAITSGQGYEQYF. Here the CDR3 DNA reads TGTGCCATCACTTCGGGACAGGGCTACGAGCAGTACTTC.

CDR3 DNA sequence: TGTGCCGTCAGTTACTCGAAGGGCGCTAGCGGGAGGCCCTACGAGCAGTACTTC. Translating it yields CAVSYSKGASGRPYEQYF. The V call is TRBV6-5, the J call TRBJ2-7; 11 nucleotides align to TRBD2. The CDR3 runs to 18 residues. Germline CDR1 reads MNHEY; CDR2 reads SVGAGI. The trim removed 11 bases at V and 2 bases at J, leaving 20 bases unmatched.